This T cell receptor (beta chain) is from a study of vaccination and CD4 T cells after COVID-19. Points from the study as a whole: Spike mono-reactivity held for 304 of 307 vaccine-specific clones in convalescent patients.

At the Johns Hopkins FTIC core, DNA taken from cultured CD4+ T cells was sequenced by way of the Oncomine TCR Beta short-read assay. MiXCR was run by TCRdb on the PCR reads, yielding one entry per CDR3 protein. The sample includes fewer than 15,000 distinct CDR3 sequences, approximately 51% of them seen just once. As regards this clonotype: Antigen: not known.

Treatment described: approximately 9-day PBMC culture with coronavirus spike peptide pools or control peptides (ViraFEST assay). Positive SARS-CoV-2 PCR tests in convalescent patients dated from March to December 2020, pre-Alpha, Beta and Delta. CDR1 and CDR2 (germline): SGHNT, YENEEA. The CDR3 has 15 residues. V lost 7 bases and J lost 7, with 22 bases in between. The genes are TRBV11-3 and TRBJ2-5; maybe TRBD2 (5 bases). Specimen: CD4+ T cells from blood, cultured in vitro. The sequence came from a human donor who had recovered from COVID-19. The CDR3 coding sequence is TGTGCCAGCACCCATGGAGCTTCGGGGAAGGCGACCCAGTACTTC. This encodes CASTHGASGKATQYF.